The entry below gives a single T cell receptor (beta chain) sequence along with its context. Its matching antigen is unknown. Per the germline V gene, CDR1 is MNHEY and CDR2 is SMNVEV (reference sequence). Trimming took 7 bases from V and 5 from J, leaving 15 bases between them. This CDR3 region has 13 residues. TCRdb redid the calling of the PCR reads with MiXCR, one entry per CDR3 protein. The table includes approximately 680,000 distinct CDR3 sequences, 25% detected once. The sample is drawn from a study of molecular identifiers for immune sequencing clone quantification. General study findings and limits: Under 1% of molecules in naive cells, but over 97% of effector molecules, belonged to clones above 20 RNA copies.

What was sequenced was naive CD8+ T cells from blood, with Jurkat cell RNA spiked in. Subset of the sample: FACS-sorted CD8+CD4-CCR7+CD45RA+ naive T cells. The TCR originated in a human donor in good health. Some libraries in this study had Jurkat cell RNA spiked in. J is TRBJ2-7 and V is TRBV27; a weak D match, TRBD2 (7 bases). The DNA for the CDR3 is TGTGCCAGCAAAGGGGGGGTGAAGAACGAGCAGTACTTC. Its translation is CASKGGVKNEQYF.